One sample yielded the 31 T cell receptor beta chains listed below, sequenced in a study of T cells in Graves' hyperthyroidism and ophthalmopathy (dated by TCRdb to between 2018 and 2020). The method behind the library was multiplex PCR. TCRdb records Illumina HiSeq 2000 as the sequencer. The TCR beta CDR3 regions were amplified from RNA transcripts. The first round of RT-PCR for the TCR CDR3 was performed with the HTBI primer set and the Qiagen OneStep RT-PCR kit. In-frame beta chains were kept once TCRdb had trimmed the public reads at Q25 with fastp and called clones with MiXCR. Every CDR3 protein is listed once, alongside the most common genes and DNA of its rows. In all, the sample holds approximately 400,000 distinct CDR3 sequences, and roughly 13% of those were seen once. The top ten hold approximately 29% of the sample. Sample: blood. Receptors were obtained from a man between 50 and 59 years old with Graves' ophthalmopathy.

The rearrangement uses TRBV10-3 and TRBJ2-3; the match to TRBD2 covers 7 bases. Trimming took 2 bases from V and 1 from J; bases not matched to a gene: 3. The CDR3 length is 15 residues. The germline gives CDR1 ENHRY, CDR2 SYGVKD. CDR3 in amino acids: CAISEPSGGTDTQYF. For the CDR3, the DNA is TGTGCCATCAGTGAGCCTAGCGGAGGCACAGATACGCAGTATTTT.

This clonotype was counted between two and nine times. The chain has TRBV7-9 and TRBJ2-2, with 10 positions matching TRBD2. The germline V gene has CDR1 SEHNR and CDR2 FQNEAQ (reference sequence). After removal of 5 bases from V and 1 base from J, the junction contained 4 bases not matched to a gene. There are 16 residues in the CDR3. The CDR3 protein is CASSHGLAENTGELFF. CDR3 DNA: TGTGCCAGCAGCCATGGACTAGCGGAGAACACCGGGGAGCTGTTTTTT.

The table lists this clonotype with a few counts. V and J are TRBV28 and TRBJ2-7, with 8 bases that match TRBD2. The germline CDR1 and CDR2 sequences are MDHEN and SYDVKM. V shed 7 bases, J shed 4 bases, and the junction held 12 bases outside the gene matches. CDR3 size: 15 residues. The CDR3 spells CASTPGGGGGYEQYF. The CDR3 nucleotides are TGTGCCAGCACCCCGGGGGGGGGGGGCGGGTACGAGCAGTACTTC. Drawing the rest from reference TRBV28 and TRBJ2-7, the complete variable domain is DVKVTQSSRYLVKRTGEKVFLECVQDMDHENMFWYRQDPGLGLRLIYFSYDVKMKEKGDIPEGYSVSREKKERFSLILESASTNQTSMYLCASTPGGGGGYEQYFGPGTRLTVT.

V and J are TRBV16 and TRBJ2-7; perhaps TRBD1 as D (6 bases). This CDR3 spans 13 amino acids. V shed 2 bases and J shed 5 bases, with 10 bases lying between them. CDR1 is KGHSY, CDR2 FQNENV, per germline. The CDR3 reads CASSQLQGNEQYF. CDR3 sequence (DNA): TGTGCCAGCAGCCAACTACAGGGAAACGAGCAGTACTTC.

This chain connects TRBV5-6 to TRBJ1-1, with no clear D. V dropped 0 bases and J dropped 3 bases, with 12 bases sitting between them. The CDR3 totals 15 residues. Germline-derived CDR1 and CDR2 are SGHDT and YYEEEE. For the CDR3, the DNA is TGTGCCAGCAGCTTGGCCGAGGGTTTTGACACTGAAGCTTTCTTT. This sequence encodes CASSLAEGFDTEAFF.

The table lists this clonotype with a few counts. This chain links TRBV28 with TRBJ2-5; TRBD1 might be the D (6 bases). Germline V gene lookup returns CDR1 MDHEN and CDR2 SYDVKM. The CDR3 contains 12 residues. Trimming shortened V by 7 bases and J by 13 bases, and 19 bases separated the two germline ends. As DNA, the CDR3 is TGTGCCAGCAAACCCTCCTTGCCAGGGGTGTACTTC. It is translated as CASKPSLPGVYF.

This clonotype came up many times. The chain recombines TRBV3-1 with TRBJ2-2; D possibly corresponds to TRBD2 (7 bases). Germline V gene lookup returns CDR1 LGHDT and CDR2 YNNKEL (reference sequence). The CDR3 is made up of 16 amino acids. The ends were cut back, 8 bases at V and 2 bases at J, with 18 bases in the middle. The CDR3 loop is CASASGTNINTGELFF. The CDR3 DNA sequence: TGTGCCAGCGCCAGCGGGACAAACATTAACACCGGGGAGCTGTTTTTT.

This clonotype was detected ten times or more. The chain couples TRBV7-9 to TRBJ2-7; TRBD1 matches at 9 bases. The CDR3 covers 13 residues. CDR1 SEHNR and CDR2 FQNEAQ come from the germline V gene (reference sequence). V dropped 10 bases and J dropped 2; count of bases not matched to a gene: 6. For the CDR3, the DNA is TGTGCCATCCCAGGGACAGGGCCCTACGAGCAGTACTTC. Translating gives CAIPGTGPYEQYF.

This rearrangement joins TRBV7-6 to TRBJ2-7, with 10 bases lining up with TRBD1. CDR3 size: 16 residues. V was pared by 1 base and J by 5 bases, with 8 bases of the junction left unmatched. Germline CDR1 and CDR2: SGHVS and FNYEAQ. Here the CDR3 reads CASSLETRQGAHEQYF. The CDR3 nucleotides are TGTGCCAGCAGCTTAGAAACTAGACAGGGGGCCCACGAGCAGTACTTC. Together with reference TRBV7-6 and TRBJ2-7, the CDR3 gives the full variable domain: GAGVSQSPRYKVTKRGQDVALRCDPISGHVSLYWYRQALGQGPEFLTYFNYEAQQDKSGLPNDRFSAERPEGSISTLTIQRTEQRDSAMYRCASSLETRQGAHEQYFGPGTRLTVT.

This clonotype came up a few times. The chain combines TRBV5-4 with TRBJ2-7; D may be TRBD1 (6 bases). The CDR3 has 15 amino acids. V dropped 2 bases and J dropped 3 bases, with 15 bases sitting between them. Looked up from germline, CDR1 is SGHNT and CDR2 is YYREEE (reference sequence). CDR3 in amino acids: CASSLGTGQRYEQYF. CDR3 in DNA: TGTGCCAGCAGCTTAGGAACGGGACAACGCTACGAGCAGTACTTC.

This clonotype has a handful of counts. This CDR3 reads CASSFGSVRDTGELFF. The CDR3 nucleotides read TGTGCCAGCAGTTTCGGGTCAGTGCGGGACACCGGGGAGCTGTTTTTT. V is TRBV27 and J is TRBJ2-2, with TRBD2 as a possible D gene (5 bases). Trimming left V 3 bases short and J 3 bases short, with 14 bases between. This CDR3 is built from 16 residues. The V gene's germline CDR1 is MNHEY and CDR2 SMNVEV (reference sequence).

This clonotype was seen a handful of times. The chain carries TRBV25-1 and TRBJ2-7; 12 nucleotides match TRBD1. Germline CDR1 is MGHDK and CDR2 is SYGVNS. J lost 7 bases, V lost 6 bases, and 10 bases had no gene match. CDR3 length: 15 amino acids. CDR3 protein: CASSKGGTGGWEQYF. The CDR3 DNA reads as TGTGCCAGCAGCAAAGGGGGGACAGGGGGCTGGGAGCAGTACTTC.

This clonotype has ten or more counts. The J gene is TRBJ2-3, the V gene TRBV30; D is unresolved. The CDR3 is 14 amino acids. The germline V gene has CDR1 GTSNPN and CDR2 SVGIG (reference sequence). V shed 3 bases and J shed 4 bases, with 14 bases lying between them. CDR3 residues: CAWSVIDLADTQYF. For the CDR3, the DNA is TGTGCCTGGAGCGTCATCGATCTTGCAGATACGCAGTATTTT.

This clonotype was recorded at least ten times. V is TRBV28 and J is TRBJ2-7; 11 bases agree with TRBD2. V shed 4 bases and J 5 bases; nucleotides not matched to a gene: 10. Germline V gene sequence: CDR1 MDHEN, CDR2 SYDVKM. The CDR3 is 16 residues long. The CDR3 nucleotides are TGTGCCAGCAGTTCCGACCGGCTAGCGGGAGGCCACGAGCAGTACTTC. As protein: CASSSDRLAGGHEQYF.

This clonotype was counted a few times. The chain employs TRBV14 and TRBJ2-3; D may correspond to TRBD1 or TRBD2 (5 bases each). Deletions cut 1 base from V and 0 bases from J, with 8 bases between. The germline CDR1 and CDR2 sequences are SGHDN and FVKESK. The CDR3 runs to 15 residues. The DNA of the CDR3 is TGTGCCAGCAGCCAAGGGGGACCGAGCACAGATACGCAGTATTTT. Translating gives CASSQGGPSTDTQYF.

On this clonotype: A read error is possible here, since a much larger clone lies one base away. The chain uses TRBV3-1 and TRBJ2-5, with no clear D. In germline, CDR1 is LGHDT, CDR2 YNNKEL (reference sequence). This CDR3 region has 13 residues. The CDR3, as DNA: TGTGTCAGCAGTTTGAACAGAAAAGAGACCCAGTACTTC. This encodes CVSSLNRKETQYF.

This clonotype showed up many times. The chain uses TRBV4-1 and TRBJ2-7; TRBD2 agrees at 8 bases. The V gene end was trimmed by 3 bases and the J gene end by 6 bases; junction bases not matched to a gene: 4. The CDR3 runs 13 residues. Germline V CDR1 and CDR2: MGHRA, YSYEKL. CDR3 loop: CASSHMGLGEQYF. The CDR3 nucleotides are TGCGCCAGCAGCCACATGGGACTAGGCGAGCAGTACTTC.

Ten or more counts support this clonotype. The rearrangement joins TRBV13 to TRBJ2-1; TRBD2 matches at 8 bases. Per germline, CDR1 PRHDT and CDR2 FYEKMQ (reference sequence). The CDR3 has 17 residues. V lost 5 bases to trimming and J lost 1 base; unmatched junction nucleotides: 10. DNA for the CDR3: TGTGCCAGCAGCGAAAGAACGGGAGGGCGGTCCTACAATGAGCAGTTCTTC. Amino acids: CASSERTGGRSYNEQFF.

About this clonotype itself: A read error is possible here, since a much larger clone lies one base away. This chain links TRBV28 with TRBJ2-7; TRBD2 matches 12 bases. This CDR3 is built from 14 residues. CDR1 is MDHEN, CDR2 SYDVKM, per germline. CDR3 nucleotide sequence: TGTGCCAGCAGTGCTAGCGGGAGGGTGGGCGAGCAGCACTTC. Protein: CASSASGRVGEQHF.

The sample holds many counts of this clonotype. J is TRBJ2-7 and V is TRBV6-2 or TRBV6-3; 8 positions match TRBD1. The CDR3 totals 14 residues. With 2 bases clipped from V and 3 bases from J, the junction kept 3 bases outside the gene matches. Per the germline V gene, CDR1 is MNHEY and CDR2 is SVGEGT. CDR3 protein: CASSYRTGIYEQYF. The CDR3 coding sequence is TGTGCCAGCAGTTACCGGACAGGGATCTACGAGCAGTACTTC.

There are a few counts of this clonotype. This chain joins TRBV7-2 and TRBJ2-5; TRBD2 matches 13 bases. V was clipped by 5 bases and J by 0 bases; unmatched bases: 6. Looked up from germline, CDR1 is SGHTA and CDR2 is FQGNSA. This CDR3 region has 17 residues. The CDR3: CASSLGLAGRYQETQYF. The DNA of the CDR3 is TGTGCCAGCAGCCTGGGACTAGCGGGGAGGTACCAAGAGACCCAGTACTTC.

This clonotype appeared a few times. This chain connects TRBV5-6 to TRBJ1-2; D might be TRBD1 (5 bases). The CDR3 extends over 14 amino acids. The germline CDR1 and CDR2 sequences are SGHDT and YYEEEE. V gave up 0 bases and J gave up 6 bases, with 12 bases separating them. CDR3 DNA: TGTGCCAGCAGCTTGGAATCTGGGGCTAATGGCTACACCTTC. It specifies CASSLESGANGYTF.

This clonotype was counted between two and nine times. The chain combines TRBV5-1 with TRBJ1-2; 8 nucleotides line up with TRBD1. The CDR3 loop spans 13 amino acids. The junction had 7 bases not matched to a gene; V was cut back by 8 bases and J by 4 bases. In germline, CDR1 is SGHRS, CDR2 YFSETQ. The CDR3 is CASGDQGAYGYTF. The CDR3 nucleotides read TGCGCCAGTGGAGACCAGGGGGCCTATGGCTACACCTTC.

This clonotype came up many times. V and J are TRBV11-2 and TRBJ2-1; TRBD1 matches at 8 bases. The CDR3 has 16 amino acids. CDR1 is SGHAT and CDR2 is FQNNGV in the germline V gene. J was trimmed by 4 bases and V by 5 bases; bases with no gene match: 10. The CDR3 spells CASSQIGRGPYNEQFF. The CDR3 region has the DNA TGTGCCAGCAGCCAAATCGGCAGGGGGCCTTACAATGAGCAGTTCTTC.

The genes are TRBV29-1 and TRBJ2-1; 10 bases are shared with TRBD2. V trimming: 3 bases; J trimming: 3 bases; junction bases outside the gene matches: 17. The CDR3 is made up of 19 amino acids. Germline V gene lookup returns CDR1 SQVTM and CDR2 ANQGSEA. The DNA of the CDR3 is TGCAGCGTTGATCGTGAGAGCGGGAGGGCCTGGGTGGGCTACAATGAGCAGTTCTTC. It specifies CSVDRESGRAWVGYNEQFF.

The CDR3 bases are TGCAGCGTTGTTTTGGGGACAGGGTACACTCAGCAGTTCTTC. Amino acids: CSVVLGTGYTQQFF. V and J are TRBV29-1 and TRBJ2-1, with TRBD1 matching 9 bases. V lost 4 bases, J lost 11 bases, and 12 bases stayed unmatched. This CDR3 contains 14 residues. Germline assignment: CDR1 SQVTM and CDR2 ANQGSEA.

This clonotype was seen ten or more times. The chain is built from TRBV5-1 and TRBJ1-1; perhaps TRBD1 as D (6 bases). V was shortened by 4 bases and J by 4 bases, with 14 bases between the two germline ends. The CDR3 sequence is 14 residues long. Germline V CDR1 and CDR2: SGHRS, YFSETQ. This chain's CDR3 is CASSPQGLGTEAFF. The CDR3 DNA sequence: TGCGCCAGCAGCCCCCAGGGGTTGGGCACTGAAGCTTTCTTT.

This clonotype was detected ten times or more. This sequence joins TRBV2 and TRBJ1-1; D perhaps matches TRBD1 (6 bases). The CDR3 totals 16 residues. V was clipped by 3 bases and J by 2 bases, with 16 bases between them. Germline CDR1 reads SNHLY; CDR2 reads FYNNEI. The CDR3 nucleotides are TGTGCCAGCAGTGAGGGGGGCCGGGTAGGAAACACTGAAGCTTTCTTT. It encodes CASSEGGRVGNTEAFF.

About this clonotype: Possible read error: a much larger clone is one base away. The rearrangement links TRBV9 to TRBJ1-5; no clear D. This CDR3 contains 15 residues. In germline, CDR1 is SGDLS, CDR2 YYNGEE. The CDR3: CASSVTPYSNRPQHF. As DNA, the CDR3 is TGTGCCAGCAGCGTAACCCCTTATAGCAATCGGCCCCAGCATTTT. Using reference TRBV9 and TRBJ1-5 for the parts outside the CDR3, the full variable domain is DSGVTQTPKHLITATGQRVTLRCSPRSGDLSVYWYQQSLDQGLQFLIQYYNGEERAKGNILERFSAQQFPDLHSELNLSSLELGDSALYFCASSVTPYSNRPQHFGDGTRLSIL.

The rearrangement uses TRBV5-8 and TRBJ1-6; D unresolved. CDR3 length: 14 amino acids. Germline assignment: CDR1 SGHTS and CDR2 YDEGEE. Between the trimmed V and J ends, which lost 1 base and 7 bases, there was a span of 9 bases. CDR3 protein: CASSLRSGNSPLHF. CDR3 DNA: TGTGCCAGCAGCTTGAGGTCGGGGAATTCACCCCTCCACTTT.

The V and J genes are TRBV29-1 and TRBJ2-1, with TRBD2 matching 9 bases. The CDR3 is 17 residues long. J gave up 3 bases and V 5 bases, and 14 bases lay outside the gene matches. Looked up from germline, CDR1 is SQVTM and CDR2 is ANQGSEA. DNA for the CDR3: TGCAGCGTTAGCAGGGACGTGACTAGCGGATTCTACAATGAGCAGTTCTTC. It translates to CSVSRDVTSGFYNEQFF.